A single sample gave rise to the 19 T cell receptor beta chains below, sequenced in a study of Ad26.COV2.S vaccination and SARS-CoV-2 variants (TCRdb year 2021). This sample's treatment or condition label indicates: around 19 received Ad26.COV2.S at low or high dose, single or two shots; 5 received placebo; per-sample allocation not given. For vaccine and placebo recipients, repertoires were sequenced using samples collected on day 63 after the first injection. Receptors were amplified or captured by the immunoSEQ multiplex PCR assay. In its TCRdb copy, this immuneACCESS table keeps in-frame sequences only and misses some clones. Where compared with another copy, unresolved V genes explain less than half of these, and the others have no known cause. A total of roughly 500,000 clones appear in this sample, around nine tenths of them only once. The ten top clones hold 9.5% to 15% of the sample. The sample consisted of peripheral blood, taken in a trial of Ad26.COV2.S vaccine versus placebo. Receptors were obtained from a person between 18 and 65 years old who received the Ad26.COV2.S COVID-19 vaccine or a placebo.

The V gene is TRBV10-2, the J gene TRBJ2-3; D is unresolved. Trimming shortened V by 3 bases and J by 4 bases, and 2 bases separated the two germline ends. In germline, CDR1 is WSHSY, CDR2 SAAADI. CDR3 size: 11 residues. In DNA form, the CDR3 reads TGCGCCAGCAGTGAAGCAGATACGCAGTATTTT. Its protein product is CASSEADTQYF.

To note about this clone: This sample also contains other DNA sequences that code for the same CDR3. The chain links TRBV5-4 to TRBJ2-7; D remains unclear. Deletions cut 4 bases from V and 7 bases from J, with 12 bases between. The V gene's germline CDR1 is SGHNT and CDR2 YYREEE (reference sequence). The CDR3 runs to 12 residues. The CDR3 reads CASSVRSREQYF. The CDR3 nucleotides are TGTGCCAGCAGCGTCCGGTCGCGAGAGCAGTACTTC.

The CDR3 DNA is TGTGCCTGGAGCCGACAGTCGGTTTTCTTT. Its translation is CAWSRQSVFF. The chain is built from TRBV30 and TRBJ1-1, with a tentative D call TRBD1 (5 bases). This CDR3 region has 10 residues. Per germline, CDR1 GTSNPN and CDR2 SVGIG (reference sequence). With 3 bases removed from V and 13 bases from J, the gap between germline ends came to 12 bases.

This clone was detected a few times. Other DNA sequences in the sample encode the same CDR3. The V call is TRBV25-1, the J call TRBJ2-7; no clear D gene. Between the trimmed V and J ends, which lost 4 bases and 4 bases, there was a span of 5 bases. The CDR3 runs 11 residues. CDR1 MGHDK and CDR2 SYGVNS come from the germline V gene. The CDR3 coding sequence is TGTGCCAGCAGTGCCTTGTACGAGCAGTACTTC. Amino acid sequence: CASSALYEQYF.

The V and J genes are TRBV30 and TRBJ1-6; D is uncertain. The CDR3 is made up of 20 amino acids. The ends were cut back, 0 bases at V and 0 bases at J, with 21 bases in the middle. From germline, CDR1 is GTSNPN and CDR2 SVGIG (reference sequence). The CDR3: CAWSVDTNPFLSSYNSPLHF. CDR3 nucleotide sequence: TGTGCCTGGAGTGTAGATACCAATCCTTTCCTATCCTCCTATAATTCACCCCTCCACTTT.

This chain uses TRBV3-1 (or the pseudogene TRBV3-2) with TRBJ1-6, with D hard to call. From germline, CDR1 is LGHDT and CDR2 YNNKEL (reference sequence). The CDR3 is 13 residues long. The CDR3 nucleotides are TGTTCCTTCAGGAGCTCCTATAATTCACCCCTCCACTTT. Its protein is CSFRSSYNSPLHF.

This clone was seen just once. In DNA form, the CDR3 reads TGTGCCTCGGGGCACCTTAACTATGGCTACACCTTC. Translating gives CASGHLNYGYTF. The chain uses TRBV15 and TRBJ1-2, with D maybe TRBD1 (5 bases). The CDR3 has 12 amino acids. Per germline, CDR1 LNHNV and CDR2 YYDKDF (reference sequence). V was trimmed by 11 bases and J by 1 base, leaving 11 bases between them.

The chain combines TRBV14 with TRBJ2-3; D possibly uses TRBD1 or TRBD2 (5 bases each). This CDR3 region has 15 residues. Trimming pared 2 bases from V and 2 bases from J, leaving 11 bases between. CDR1 is SGHDN and CDR2 is FVKESK in the germline V gene. Here the CDR3 reads CASSQWGPNTDTQYF. DNA for the CDR3: TGTGCCAGCAGCCAATGGGGACCGAACACAGATACGCAGTATTTT.

V usage is TRBV11-3 and J usage is TRBJ2-3, with 8 positions matching TRBD2. From germline, CDR1 is SGHNT and CDR2 YENEEA. V trimming: 1 base; J trimming: 3 bases; junction bases outside the gene matches: 3. This CDR3 has 15 residues. The CDR3 bases are TGTGCCAGCAGCTTAGCGGGAGGGCTGACAGATACGCAGTATTTT. Protein: CASSLAGGLTDTQYF.

The chain carries TRBV29-1 and TRBJ1-1, with D possibly TRBD1 on 6 matching bases. V was shortened by 2 bases and J by 3 bases, with 7 bases between the two germline ends. Germline lookup yields CDR1 SQVTM and CDR2 ANQGSEA. The CDR3 covers 12 residues. The CDR3 reads CSVETGYTEAFF. The CDR3 DNA reads TGCAGCGTTGAAACAGGGTACACTGAAGCTTTCTTT.

The chain carries TRBV28 and TRBJ2-1, with TRBD2 matching over 11 bases. The CDR3 spans 15 residues. Trimming removed 0 bases from V and 5 bases from J; junction bases left unmatched: 0. Germline V gene sequence: CDR1 MDHEN, CDR2 SYDVKM. The CDR3 bases are TGTGCCAGCAGTTTATGGGGACTAGCGGACAATGAGCAGTTCTTC. It specifies CASSLWGLADNEQFF.

The rearrangement uses TRBV24-1 and TRBJ1-2; D not resolved. Germline V gene data show CDR1 as KGHDR and CDR2 as SFDVKD. The CDR3 contains 11 residues. The V end was cut by 1 base, the J end by 8 bases, with 4 bases between. The DNA for the CDR3 is TGTGCCACCAGTGATTTTGTCGGCTACACCTTC. It is translated as CATSDFVGYTF.

The J gene is TRBJ1-1, the V gene TRBV7-9; 9 positions agree with TRBD1. Germline CDR1 is SEHNR and CDR2 is FQNEAQ (reference sequence). With V trimmed by 1 base and J by 5 bases, 11 bases remained unmatched. This CDR3 region has 17 residues. CDR3 region: CASSLELGTGRSTEAFF. The CDR3 region has the DNA TGTGCCAGCAGCTTAGAATTAGGGACAGGGAGGTCGACTGAAGCTTTCTTT.

V and J are TRBV7-8 and TRBJ2-3; D perhaps matches TRBD1 (7 bases). V gave up 8 bases and J gave up 1 base, with 22 bases separating them. Germline V lookup: CDR1 SGHVS, CDR2 FQNEAQ. CDR3 size: 17 residues. Here the CDR3 reads CASVQQGTSSGTDTQYF. The CDR3 DNA is TGTGCCAGCGTCCAACAGGGGACTTCTTCGGGCACAGATACGCAGTATTTT.

This clone was found once. The V call is TRBV29-1, the J call TRBJ2-1; 9 bases agree with TRBD2. CDR1 and CDR2 from the germline V gene are SQVTM and ANQGSEA. The CDR3 is 13 amino acids. With 6 bases clipped from V and 9 bases from J, the junction kept 9 bases outside the gene matches. This chain's CDR3 is CSVSGGIVSEQFF. The CDR3 nucleotides read TGCAGCGTGAGCGGGGGGATCGTTAGTGAGCAGTTCTTC.

The V call is TRBV5-5, the J call TRBJ1-6, with 8 bases lining up with TRBD1. Trimming at V came to 6 bases and at J to 2 bases, leaving 4 bases not matched to a gene. CDR1 is SGHKS and CDR2 is YYEKEE in the germline V gene (reference sequence). The CDR3 extends over 15 amino acids. The CDR3 loop is CASNMDRAYNSPLHF. The DNA for the CDR3 is TGTGCCAGCAATATGGACAGGGCCTATAATTCACCCCTCCACTTT.

About this clone: Additional DNA sequences in this sample encode the identical CDR3. The chain uses TRBV10-3 and TRBJ2-7; D possibly corresponds to TRBD2 (6 bases). The ends were cut back, 6 bases at V and 3 bases at J, with 6 bases in the middle. The germline gives CDR1 ENHRY, CDR2 SYGVKD. This CDR3 is 11 amino acids long. CDR3 coding DNA: TGTGCCATCAGCGGGGGCTACGAGCAGTACTTC. This translates into CAISGGYEQYF.

The chain recombines TRBV6-5 with TRBJ1-2, with TRBD1 matching 9 bases. V shed 2 bases and J 7 bases; nucleotides not matched to a gene: 8. Germline V gene sequence: CDR1 MNHEY, CDR2 SVGAGI. The CDR3 has 15 residues. CDR3 residues: CASSYVQGAEGGYTF. In DNA, the CDR3 is TGTGCCAGCAGTTACGTACAGGGGGCGGAGGGTGGCTACACCTTC.

This chain uses TRBV2 with TRBJ2-1; TRBD2 aligns across 12 bases. In germline, CDR1 is SNHLY, CDR2 FYNNEI. V shed 0 bases and J 2 bases; nucleotides not matched to a gene: 17. The CDR3 length is 22 residues. CDR3 residues: CASSEALGRATSGSLAYNEQFF. CDR3 nucleotides: TGTGCCAGCAGTGAAGCGTTGGGGCGCGCGACTAGCGGGAGTTTGGCCTACAATGAGCAGTTCTTC.